What follows are 20 T cell receptor beta chains derived from one specimen sequenced in a study of early T cells in non-severe SARS-CoV-2 infection. TCRdb reprocessed the 5' RACE reads via MiXCR and lists one record per CDR3 protein. The data show fewer than 85,000 distinct CDR3 sequences, with around 10% seen just once and about 12% held by the top ten. This material consisted of whole blood, taken at baseline. The receptor source for this set is an adult who was a healthcare worker with PCR-confirmed SARS-CoV-2 infection or an uninfected control (not recorded which).

This clonotype turned up a few times. The chain couples TRBV7-8 to TRBJ1-5, with a weak D call TRBD1 (5 bases). V was shortened by 0 bases and J by 7 bases, with 25 bases between the two germline ends. Germline CDR1 reads SGHVS; CDR2 reads FQNEAQ. CDR3 length: 19 amino acids. The CDR3 here is CASSLARRPGTKFRQPQHF. The CDR3 coding sequence is TGTGCCAGCAGCTTAGCGAGGCGGCCAGGGACCAAGTTTCGGCAGCCCCAGCATTTT.

J is TRBJ2-7 and V is TRBV12-3 or TRBV12-4; D is possibly TRBD1 (5 bases). This CDR3 spans 14 amino acids. V shed 3 bases and J shed 0 bases, with 9 bases lying between them. CDR3 in amino acids: CASSFRELSYEQYF. Written as DNA, the CDR3 is TGTGCCAGCAGTTTCAGGGAACTCTCCTACGAGCAGTACTTC.

The V gene is TRBV11-2, the J gene TRBJ2-1, with 8 bases aligning to TRBD1. V gave up 5 bases and J gave up 7 bases; unmatched junction bases: 10. This CDR3 is built from 15 residues. Germline CDR1 reads SGHAT; CDR2 reads FQNNGV. The CDR3 loop reads CASSQLGTGKNEQFF. CDR3 nucleotides: TGTGCCAGCAGCCAGCTTGGGACAGGCAAAAATGAGCAGTTCTTC. Filled out from reference TRBV11-2 and TRBJ2-1, the complete variable domain reads EAGVAQSPRYKIIEKRQSVAFWCNPISGHATLYWYQQILGQGPKLLIQFQNNGVVDDSQLPKDRFSAERLKGVDSTLKIQPAKLEDSAVYLCASSQLGTGKNEQFFGPGTRLTVL.

V usage is TRBV5-1 and J usage is TRBJ2-5; a weak D match, TRBD1 (5 bases). The germline V and J ends were trimmed by 6 bases and 5 bases, with 14 bases remaining between them. The CDR3 runs to 13 residues. CDR1 SGHRS and CDR2 YFSETQ come from the germline V gene. DNA of the CDR3: TGCGCCAGCAACATCCGCAGGGTCGAGACCCAGTACTTC. Translating it yields CASNIRRVETQYF. The complete variable domain, with remaining parts taken from reference TRBV5-1 and TRBJ2-5, reads KAGVTQTPRYLIKTRGQQVTLSCSPISGHRSVSWYQQTPGQGLQFLFEYFSETQRNKGNFPGRFSGRQFSNSRSEMNVSTLELGDSALYLCASNIRRVETQYFGPGTRLLVL.

In this sample, this clonotype turned up many times. The J gene is TRBJ1-1, the V gene TRBV7-8, with a weak D call TRBD1 (5 bases). The V gene lost 4 bases and the J gene lost 5 bases, with 17 bases spanning the gap. From germline, CDR1 is SGHVS and CDR2 FQNEAQ. CDR3 length: 15 amino acids. The DNA for the CDR3 is TGTGCCAGCAGCTCCGAGGGGCCGTGGGGGACTGAAGCTTTCTTT. Protein product: CASSSEGPWGTEAFF.

This clonotype was detected a few times. The chain links TRBV12-3 or TRBV12-4 to TRBJ2-1; the D gene is possibly TRBD1 (5 bases). V was cut by 4 bases and J by 16 bases, with 17 bases left in between. The CDR3 is made up of 12 amino acids. The DNA for the CDR3 is TGTGCCAGCAGTTCCTTGGGGCCCGACCGATTCTTC. This sequence encodes CASSSLGPDRFF.

This clonotype was detected a few times. The genes are TRBV29-1 and TRBJ2-5; TRBD1 matches at 8 bases. The CDR3 length is 12 residues. The V segment lost 8 bases and the J segment 4 bases; nucleotides outside the gene matches: 6. Germline V lookup: CDR1 SQVTM, CDR2 ANQGSEA. The CDR3 protein is CSSSTGAETQYF. The CDR3 region has the DNA TGCAGCTCTTCGACAGGGGCAGAGACCCAGTACTTC.

The chain employs TRBV7-2 and TRBJ1-6; 9 bases agree with TRBD1. The germline V gene encodes CDR1 SGHTA and CDR2 FQGNSA. V lost 8 bases to trimming and J lost 6 bases; unmatched junction nucleotides: 11. This CDR3 has 16 residues. The CDR3, as DNA: TGTGCCAGCTTGCGCAGCTTGGGACAGGGTAATTCACCCCTCCACTTT. This translates into CASLRSLGQGNSPLHF.

The chain recombines TRBV4-1 with TRBJ2-7, with TRBD1 as a possible D gene (5 bases). The CDR3 has 16 amino acids. V shed 0 bases and J shed 5 bases, with 17 bases lying between them. CDR1 and CDR2 (germline): MGHRA, YSYEKL. This chain's CDR3 is CASSQDGPVLGHEQYF. CDR3 bases: TGCGCCAGCAGCCAAGATGGACCCGTACTGGGGCACGAGCAGTACTTC.

This clonotype turned up a few times. The chain employs TRBV28 and TRBJ2-1; D uncertain. There are 12 residues in the CDR3. Germline CDR1 MDHEN, CDR2 SYDVKM. Trimming cost V 6 bases and J 6 bases, with 9 bases left between them. The CDR3 is CASSPEFNEQFF. CDR3 bases: TGTGCCAGCAGCCCCGAATTCAATGAGCAGTTCTTC.

The chain couples TRBV20-1 to TRBJ1-5, with D hard to call. This CDR3 is 12 amino acids long. Germline V gene sequence: CDR1 DFQATT, CDR2 SNEGSKA (reference sequence). V lost 0 bases and J 3 bases, leaving 3 bases between the germline ends. The CDR3: CSARDLNQPQHF. CDR3 DNA: TGCAGTGCTAGAGATCTCAATCAGCCCCAGCATTTT.

This clonotype was counted at least ten times. The chain employs TRBV11-2 and TRBJ1-2, with a tentative D call TRBD1 (5 bases). V dropped 5 bases and J dropped 8 bases, with 21 bases sitting between them. Per the germline V gene, CDR1 is SGHAT and CDR2 is FQNNGV. The CDR3 has 15 amino acids. DNA of the CDR3: TGTGCCAGCAGCCGGCTCGGGGCAGGGTTAGAAGGCTACACCTTC. It translates to CASSRLGAGLEGYTF.

In nucleotides, the CDR3 is TGTGCCAGCAGCCCCCGAGGGGTCGGAGCTTTCTTT. Translated, it gives CASSPRGVGAFF. This chain joins TRBV7-9 and TRBJ1-1, with D tentatively TRBD1 (5 bases). Trimming removed 5 bases from V and 10 bases from J, with 14 bases in between. CDR3 size: 12 residues. In germline, CDR1 is SEHNR, CDR2 FQNEAQ (reference sequence).

The J gene is TRBJ1-1, the V gene TRBV29-1, with D uncertain. Per germline, CDR1 SQVTM and CDR2 ANQGSEA. The CDR3 is 13 amino acids. Trimming took 7 bases from V and 2 from J, leaving 14 bases between them. The CDR3 loop reads CSALVQTNTEAFF. The CDR3 DNA sequence: TGCAGCGCTTTAGTACAGACTAACACTGAAGCTTTCTTT.

This clonotype was observed many times. The rearrangement links TRBV11-2 to TRBJ1-5; no reliable D call. CDR1 is SGHAT and CDR2 is FQNNGV in the germline V gene. V was clipped by 0 bases and J by 7 bases, with 7 bases between them. CDR3 length: 13 amino acids. CDR3 region: CASSLDQRQPQHF. DNA of the CDR3: TGTGCCAGCAGCTTAGATCAGCGACAGCCCCAGCATTTT.

This clonotype was detected ten times or more. The genes are TRBV6-6 and TRBJ2-5; unclear D gene. The ends were cut back, 4 bases at V and 2 bases at J, with 5 bases in the middle. Germline-derived CDR1 and CDR2 are MNHNY and SVGAGI (reference sequence). CDR3 size: 12 residues. The CDR3 DNA sequence: TGTGCCAGCAGTTTACAGCAAGAGACCCAGTACTTC. Protein product: CASSLQQETQYF.

This clonotype appeared many times. The rearrangement uses TRBV5-5 and TRBJ2-3; D might be TRBD1 (6 bases). From germline, CDR1 is SGHKS and CDR2 YYEKEE (reference sequence). This CDR3 has 16 amino acids. The V end lost 4 bases, the J end lost 4 bases, and 19 bases lay between the germline ends. The CDR3 DNA reads TGTGCCAGCAGCCCCGGTAAGGGGGTAAGAGCAGATACGCAGTATTTT. Protein: CASSPGKGVRADTQYF.

This clonotype was found a few times. The chain combines TRBV12-5 with TRBJ1-1; a weak D match, TRBD1 (5 bases). Germline V gives CDR1 LGHNT, CDR2 FRNRAP. V lost 5 bases and J lost 3, with 16 bases in between. The CDR3 is made up of 15 amino acids. The CDR3 DNA follows: TGTGCTAGTGGTCTGCCTATCGTAGGGGACACTGAAGCTTTCTTT. Translating it yields CASGLPIVGDTEAFF.

The chain has TRBV29-1 and TRBJ2-5; D is unresolved. The CDR3 has 12 residues. The V and J ends lost 4 bases and 6 bases respectively, with 12 bases between them. Germline CDR1 and CDR2: SQVTM and ANQGSEA. For the CDR3, the DNA is TGCAGCGTTGCCCTGGTGGAACAGACCCAGTACTTC. The encoded protein is CSVALVEQTQYF.

J is TRBJ2-3 and V is TRBV2; either TRBD1 or TRBD2 may supply D (5 bases each). The CDR3 contains 17 residues. The germline CDR1 and CDR2 sequences are SNHLY and FYNNEI. The V end lost 5 bases, the J end lost 6 bases, and 24 bases lay between the germline ends. CDR3 sequence: CASSILGRRDMLDTQYF. CDR3 coding DNA: TGTGCCAGCAGTATCCTGGGACGGAGAGATATGCTGGATACGCAGTATTTT.